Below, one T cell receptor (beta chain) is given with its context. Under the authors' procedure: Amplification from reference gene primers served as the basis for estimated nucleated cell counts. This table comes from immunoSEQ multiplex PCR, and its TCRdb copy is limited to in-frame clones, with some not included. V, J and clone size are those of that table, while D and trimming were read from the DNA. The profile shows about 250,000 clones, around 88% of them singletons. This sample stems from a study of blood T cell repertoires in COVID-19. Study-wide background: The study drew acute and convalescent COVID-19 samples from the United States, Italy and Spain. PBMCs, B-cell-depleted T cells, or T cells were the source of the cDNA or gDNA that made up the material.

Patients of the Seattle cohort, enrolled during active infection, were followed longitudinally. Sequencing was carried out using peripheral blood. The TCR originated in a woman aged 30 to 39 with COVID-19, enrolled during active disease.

CDR3 amino acids: CASSGGQPREAFF. The DNA of the CDR3 is TGTGCCAGCAGTGGCGGACAGCCACGTGAAGCTTTCTTT. This chain joins TRBV2 and TRBJ1-1; D may be TRBD1 (6 bases). The CDR3 has 13 residues. The V and J ends lost 4 bases and 7 bases respectively, with 13 bases between them. CDR1 is SNHLY, CDR2 FYNNEI, per germline.